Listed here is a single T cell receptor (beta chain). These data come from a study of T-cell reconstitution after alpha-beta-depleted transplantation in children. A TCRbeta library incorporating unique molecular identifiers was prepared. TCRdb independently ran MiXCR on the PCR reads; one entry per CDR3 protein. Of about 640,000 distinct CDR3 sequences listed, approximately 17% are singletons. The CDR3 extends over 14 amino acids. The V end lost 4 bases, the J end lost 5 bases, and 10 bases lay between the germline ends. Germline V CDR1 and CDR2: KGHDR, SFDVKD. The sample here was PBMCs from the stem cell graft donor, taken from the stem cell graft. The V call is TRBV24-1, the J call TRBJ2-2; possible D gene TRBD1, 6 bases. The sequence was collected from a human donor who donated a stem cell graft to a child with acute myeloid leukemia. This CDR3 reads CATSEARGTGELFF. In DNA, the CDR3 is TGTGCCACCAGTGAGGCCAGGGGTACCGGGGAGCTGTTTTTT.